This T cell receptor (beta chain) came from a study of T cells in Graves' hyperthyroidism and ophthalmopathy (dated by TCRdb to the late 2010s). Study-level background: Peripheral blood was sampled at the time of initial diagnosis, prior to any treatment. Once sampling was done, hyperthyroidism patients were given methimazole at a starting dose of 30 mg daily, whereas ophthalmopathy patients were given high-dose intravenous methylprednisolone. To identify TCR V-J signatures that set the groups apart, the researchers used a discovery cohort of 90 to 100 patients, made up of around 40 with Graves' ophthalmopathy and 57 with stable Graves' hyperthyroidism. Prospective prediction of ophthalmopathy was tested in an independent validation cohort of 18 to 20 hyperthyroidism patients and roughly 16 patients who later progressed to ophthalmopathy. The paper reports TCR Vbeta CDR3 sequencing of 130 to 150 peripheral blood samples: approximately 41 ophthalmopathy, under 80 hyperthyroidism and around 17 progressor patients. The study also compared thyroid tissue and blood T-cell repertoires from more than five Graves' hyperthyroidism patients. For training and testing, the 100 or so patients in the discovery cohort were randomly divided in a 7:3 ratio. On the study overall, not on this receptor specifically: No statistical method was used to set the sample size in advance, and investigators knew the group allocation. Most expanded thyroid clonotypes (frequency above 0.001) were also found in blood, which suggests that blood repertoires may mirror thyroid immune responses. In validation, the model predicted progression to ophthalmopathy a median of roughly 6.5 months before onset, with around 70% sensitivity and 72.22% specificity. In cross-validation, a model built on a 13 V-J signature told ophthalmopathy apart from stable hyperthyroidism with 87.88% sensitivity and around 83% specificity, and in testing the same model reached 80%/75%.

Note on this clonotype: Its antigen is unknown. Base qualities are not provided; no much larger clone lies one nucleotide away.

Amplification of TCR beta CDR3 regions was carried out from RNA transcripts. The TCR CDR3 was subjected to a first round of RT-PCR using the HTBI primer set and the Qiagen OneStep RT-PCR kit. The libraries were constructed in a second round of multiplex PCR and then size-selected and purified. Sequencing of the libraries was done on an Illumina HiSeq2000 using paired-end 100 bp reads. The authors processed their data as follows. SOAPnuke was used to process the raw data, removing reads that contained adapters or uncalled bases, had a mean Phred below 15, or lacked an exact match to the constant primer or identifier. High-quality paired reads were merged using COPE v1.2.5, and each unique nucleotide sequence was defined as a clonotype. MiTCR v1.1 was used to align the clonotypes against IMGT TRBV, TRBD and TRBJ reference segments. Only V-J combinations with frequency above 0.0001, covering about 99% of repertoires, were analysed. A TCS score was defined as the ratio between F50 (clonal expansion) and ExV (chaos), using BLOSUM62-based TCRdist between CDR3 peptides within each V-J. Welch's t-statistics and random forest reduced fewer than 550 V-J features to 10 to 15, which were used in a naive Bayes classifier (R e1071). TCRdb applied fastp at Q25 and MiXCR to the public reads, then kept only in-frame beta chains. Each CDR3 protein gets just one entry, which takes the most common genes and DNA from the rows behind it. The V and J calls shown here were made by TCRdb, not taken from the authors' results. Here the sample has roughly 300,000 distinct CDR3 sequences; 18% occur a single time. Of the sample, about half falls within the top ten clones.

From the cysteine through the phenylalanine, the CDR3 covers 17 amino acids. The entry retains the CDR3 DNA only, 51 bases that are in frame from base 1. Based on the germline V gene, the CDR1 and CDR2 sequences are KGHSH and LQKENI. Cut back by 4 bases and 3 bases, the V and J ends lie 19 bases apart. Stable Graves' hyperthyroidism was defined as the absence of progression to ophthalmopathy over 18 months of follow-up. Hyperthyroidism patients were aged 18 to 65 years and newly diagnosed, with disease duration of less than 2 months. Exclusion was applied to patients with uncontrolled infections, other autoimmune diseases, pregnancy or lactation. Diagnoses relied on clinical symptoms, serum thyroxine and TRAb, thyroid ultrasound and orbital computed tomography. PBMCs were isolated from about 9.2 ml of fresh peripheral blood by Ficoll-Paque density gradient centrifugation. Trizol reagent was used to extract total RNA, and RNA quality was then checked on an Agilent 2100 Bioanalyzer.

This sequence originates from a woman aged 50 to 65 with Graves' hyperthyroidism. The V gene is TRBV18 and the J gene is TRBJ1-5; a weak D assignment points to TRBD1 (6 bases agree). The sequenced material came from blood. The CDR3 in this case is CASSQGGGNYNNQPQHF. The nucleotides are TGTGCCAGCTCACAAGGGGGGGGGAACTATAACAATCAGCCCCAGCATTTT.